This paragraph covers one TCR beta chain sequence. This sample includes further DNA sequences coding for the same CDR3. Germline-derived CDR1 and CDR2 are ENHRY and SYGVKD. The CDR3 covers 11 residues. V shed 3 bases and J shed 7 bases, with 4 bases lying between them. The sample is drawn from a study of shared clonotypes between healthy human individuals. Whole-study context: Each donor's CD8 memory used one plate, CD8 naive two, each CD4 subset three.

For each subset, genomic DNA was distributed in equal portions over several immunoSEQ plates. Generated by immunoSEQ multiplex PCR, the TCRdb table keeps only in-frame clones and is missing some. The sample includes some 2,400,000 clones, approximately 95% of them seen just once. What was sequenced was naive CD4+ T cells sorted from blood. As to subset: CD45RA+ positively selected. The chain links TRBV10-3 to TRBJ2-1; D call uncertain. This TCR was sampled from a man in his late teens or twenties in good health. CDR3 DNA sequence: TGTGCCATCAGTGACTCTAATGAGCAGTTCTTC. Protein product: CAISDSNEQFF.